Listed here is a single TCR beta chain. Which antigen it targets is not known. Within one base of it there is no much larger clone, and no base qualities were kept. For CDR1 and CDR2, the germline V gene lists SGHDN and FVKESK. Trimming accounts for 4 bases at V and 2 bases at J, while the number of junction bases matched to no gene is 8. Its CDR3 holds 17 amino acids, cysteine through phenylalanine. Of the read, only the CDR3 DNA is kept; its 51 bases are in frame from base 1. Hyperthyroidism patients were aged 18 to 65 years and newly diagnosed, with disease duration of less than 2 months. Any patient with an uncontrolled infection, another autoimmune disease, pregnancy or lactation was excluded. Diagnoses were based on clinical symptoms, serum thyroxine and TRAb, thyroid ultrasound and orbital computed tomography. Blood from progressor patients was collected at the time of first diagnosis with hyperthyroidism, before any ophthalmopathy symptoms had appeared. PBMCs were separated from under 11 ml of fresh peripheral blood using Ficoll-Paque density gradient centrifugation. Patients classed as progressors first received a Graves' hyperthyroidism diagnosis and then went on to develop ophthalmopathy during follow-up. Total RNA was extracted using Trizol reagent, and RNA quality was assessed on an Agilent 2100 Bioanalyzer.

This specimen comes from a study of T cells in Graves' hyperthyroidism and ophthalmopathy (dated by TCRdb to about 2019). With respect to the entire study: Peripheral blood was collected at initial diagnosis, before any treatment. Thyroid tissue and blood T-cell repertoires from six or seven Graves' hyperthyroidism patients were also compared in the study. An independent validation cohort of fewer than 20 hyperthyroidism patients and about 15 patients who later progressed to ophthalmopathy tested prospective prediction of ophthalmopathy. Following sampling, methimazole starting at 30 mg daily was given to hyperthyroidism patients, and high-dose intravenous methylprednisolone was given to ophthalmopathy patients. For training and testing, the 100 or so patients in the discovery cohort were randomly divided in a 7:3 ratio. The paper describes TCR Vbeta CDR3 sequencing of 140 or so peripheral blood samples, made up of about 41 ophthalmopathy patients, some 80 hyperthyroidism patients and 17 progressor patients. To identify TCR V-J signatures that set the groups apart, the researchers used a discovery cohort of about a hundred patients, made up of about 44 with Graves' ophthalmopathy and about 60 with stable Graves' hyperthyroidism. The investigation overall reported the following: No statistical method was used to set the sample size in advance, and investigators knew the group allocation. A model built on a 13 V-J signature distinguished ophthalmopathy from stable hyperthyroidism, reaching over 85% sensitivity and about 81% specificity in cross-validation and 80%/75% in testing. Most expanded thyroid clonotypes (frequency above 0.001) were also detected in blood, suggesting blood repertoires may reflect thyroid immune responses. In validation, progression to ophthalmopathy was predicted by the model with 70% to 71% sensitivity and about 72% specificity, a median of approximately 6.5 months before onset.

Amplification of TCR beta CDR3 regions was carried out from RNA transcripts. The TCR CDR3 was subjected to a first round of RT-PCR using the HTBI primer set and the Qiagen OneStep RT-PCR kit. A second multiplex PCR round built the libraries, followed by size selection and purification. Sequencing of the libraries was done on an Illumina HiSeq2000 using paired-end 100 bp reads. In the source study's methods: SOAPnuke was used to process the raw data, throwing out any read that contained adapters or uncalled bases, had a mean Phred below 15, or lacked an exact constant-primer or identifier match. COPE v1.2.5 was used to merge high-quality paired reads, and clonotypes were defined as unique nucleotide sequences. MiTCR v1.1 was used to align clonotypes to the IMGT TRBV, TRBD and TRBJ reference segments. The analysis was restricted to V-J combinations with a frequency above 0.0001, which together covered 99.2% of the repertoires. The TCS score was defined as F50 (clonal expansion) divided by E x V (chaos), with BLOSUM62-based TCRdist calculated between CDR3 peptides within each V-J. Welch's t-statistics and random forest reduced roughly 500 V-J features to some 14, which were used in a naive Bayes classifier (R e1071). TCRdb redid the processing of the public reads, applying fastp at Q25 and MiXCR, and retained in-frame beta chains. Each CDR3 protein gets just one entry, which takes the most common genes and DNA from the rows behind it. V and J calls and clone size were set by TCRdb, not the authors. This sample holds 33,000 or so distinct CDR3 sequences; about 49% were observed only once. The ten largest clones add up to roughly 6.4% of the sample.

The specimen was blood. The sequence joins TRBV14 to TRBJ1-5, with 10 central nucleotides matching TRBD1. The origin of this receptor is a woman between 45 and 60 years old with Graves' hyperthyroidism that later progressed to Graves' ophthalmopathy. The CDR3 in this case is CASSLGTGDVGNQPQHF. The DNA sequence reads TGTGCCAGCAGCCTCGGGACAGGGGATGTGGGCAATCAGCCCCAGCATTTT.